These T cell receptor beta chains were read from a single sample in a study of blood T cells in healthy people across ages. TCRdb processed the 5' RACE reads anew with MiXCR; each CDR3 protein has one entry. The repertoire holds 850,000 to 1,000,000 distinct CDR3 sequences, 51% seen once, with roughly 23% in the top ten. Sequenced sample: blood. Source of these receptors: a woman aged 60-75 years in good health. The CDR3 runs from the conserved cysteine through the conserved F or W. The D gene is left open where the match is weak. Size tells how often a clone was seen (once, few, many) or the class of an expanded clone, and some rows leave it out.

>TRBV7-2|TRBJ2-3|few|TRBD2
CASSSTSATITDTQYF
TGTGCCAGCAGCTCGACTAGCGCAACTATCACAGATACGCAGTATTTT
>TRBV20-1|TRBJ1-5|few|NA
CSATGGVQPQHF
TGCAGTGCTACTGGGGGCGTGCAGCCCCAGCATTTT
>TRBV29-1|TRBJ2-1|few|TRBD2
CSVDPSGTYNEQFF
TGCAGCGTTGACCCTAGCGGAACTTACAATGAGCAGTTCTTC
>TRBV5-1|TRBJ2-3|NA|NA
CASSPLRGGTDTQYF
TGCGCCAGCAGCCCCCTGAGGGGGGGCACAGATACGCAGTATTTT
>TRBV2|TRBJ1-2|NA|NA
CASRRTEGYGYTF
TGTGCCAGCAGGCGGACAGAAGGATATGGCTACACCTTC
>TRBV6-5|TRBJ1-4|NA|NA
CASSRRDAVVLEKLFF
TGTGCCAGCTCCCGGAGGGACGCCGTTGTTCTTGAAAAACTGTTTTTT
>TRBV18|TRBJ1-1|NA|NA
CASSPDGGGTEAFF
TGTGCCAGCTCACCGGATGGGGGGGGAACTGAAGCTTTCTTT
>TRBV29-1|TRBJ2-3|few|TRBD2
CSTGTSVNTDTQYF
TGCAGCACGGGGACTAGCGTAAACACAGATACGCAGTATTTT
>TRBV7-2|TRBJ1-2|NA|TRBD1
CASSTTGTAGYGYTF
TGTGCCAGCAGCACAACCGGGACAGCTGGCTATGGCTACACCTTC
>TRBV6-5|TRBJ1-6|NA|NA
CASSDDGPSTLHF
TGTGCCAGCAGTGACGACGGTCCTTCGACCCTCCACTTT
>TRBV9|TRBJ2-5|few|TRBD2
CASSASAGQETQYF
TGTGCCAGCAGCGCATCAGCGGGACAAGAGACCCAGTACTTC
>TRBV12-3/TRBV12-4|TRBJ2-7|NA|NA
CASSLQGRYEQYF
TGTGCCAGCAGTTTGCAGGGGAGGTACGAGCAGTACTTC
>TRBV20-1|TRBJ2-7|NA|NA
CSAPKGRGAYEQYF
TGCAGTGCTCCTAAGGGCAGGGGCGCCTACGAGCAGTACTTC
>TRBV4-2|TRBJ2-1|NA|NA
CASSQGSYREQFF
TGTGCCAGCAGCCAAGGTTCTTACCGTGAGCAGTTCTTC
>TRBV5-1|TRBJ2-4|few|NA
CASSLESSGVEQYF
TGCGCCAGCAGCTTGGAATCGTCTGGGGTAGAGCAGTACTTC
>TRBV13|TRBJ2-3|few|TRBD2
CASSLLGLAGITDTQYF
TGTGCCAGCAGCTTACTGGGACTAGCGGGAATCACAGATACGCAGTATTTT
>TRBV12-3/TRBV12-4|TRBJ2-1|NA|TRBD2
CASSPRNSGLKGNEQFF
TGTGCCAGCAGTCCGCGTAATAGCGGGCTTAAAGGGAATGAGCAGTTCTTC
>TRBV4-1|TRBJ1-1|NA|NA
CASSQDNSPYRDGTEAFF
TGCGCCAGCAGCCAAGATAATTCCCCGTACAGGGATGGCACTGAAGCTTTCTTT
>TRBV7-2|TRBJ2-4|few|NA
CASSISPGVYQNIQYF
TGTGCCAGCAGCATAAGTCCAGGGGTTTACCAAAACATTCAGTACTTC
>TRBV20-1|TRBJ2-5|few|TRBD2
CSASLLAGEETQYF
TGCAGTGCTAGTTTACTAGCGGGAGAAGAGACCCAGTACTTC
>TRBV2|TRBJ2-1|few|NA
CASSEKITYNEQFF
TGTGCCAGCAGTGAAAAGATCACCTACAATGAGCAGTTCTTC
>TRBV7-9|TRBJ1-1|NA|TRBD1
CASSATGGITEAFF
TGTGCCAGCAGCGCGACAGGGGGGATCACTGAAGCTTTCTTT
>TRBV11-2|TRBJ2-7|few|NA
CASSPGRQWSYEQYF
TGTGCCAGCAGCCCTGGGAGACAGTGGTCCTACGAGCAGTACTTC
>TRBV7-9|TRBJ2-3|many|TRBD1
CASSGPRGLTDTQYF
TGTGCCAGCAGCGGCCCCAGGGGGCTCACAGATACGCAGTATTTT
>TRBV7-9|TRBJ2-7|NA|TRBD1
CACGPGQQSYEQYF
TGTGCCTGCGGTCCGGGACAGCAGTCCTACGAGCAGTACTTC
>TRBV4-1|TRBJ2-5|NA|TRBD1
CASSQVRDRGMETQYF
TGCGCCAGCAGCCAGGTCCGGGACAGGGGGATGGAGACCCAGTACTTC
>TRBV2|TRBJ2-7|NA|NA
CASKAGRGPNYEQYF
TGTGCCAGCAAGGCCGGCAGGGGCCCAAACTACGAGCAGTACTTC
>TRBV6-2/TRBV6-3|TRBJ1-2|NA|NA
CASTSVRDNYNCGYTF
TGTGCCAGCACCTCCGTCCGGGACAATTACAACTGTGGCTACACCTTC
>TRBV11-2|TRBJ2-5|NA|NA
CASSFVREGPGETQYF
TGTGCCAGCAGCTTCGTCAGAGAGGGCCCCGGGGAGACCCAGTACTTC
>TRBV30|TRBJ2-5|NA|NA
CAWSSQPQETQYF
TGTGCCTGGAGTAGCCAGCCCCAAGAGACCCAGTACTTC
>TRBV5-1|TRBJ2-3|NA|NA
CASSLTPDTQYF
TGCGCCAGCAGCTTGACCCCTGATACGCAGTATTTT
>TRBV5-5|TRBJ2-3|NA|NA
CASSLVVGLSTDTQYF
TGTGCCAGCAGCTTGGTAGTGGGCCTCAGCACAGATACGCAGTATTTT
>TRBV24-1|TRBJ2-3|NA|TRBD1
CATSDRTGKGTDTRYF
TGTGCCACCAGTGATCGGACAGGGAAAGGAACAGATACGCGGTATTTT
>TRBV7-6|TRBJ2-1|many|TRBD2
CASSFIAGEQFF
TGTGCCAGCAGCTTTATAGCGGGTGAGCAGTTCTTC
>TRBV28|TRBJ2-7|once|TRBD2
CACGVGGRASEQYF
TGTGCCTGCGGTGTTGGCGGGAGGGCCTCCGAGCAGTACTTC
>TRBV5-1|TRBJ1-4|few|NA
CASSLASRATNEKLFF
TGCGCCAGCAGCTTGGCCTCCAGGGCAACTAATGAAAAACTGTTTTTT
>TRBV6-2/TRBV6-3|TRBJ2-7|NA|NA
CASSYPICEQYF
TGTGCCAGCAGTTACCCTATCTGCGAGCAGTACTTC
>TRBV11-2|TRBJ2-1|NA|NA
CASSLGQAVGGYNEQFF
TGTGCCAGCAGCTTAGGACAAGCAGTGGGCGGGTACAATGAGCAGTTCTTC
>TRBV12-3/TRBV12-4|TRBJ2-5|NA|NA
CASSQAGQTQETQYF
TGTGCCAGCAGCCAAGCGGGACAGACTCAAGAGACCCAGTACTTC
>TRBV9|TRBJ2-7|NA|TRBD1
CASSVESGGSPEYEQYF
TGTGCCAGCAGCGTAGAGTCAGGGGGCAGTCCGGAATACGAGCAGTACTTC
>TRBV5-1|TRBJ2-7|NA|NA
CASSLGATGPFYEQYF
TGCGCCAGCAGCTTGGGGGCGACTGGGCCTTTCTACGAGCAGTACTTC
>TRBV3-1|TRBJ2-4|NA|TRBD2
CASSQVRTSGREYF
TGTGCCAGCAGCCAAGTACGGACTAGCGGGAGAGAGTACTTC
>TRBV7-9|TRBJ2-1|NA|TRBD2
CASSFRLGTSGRMGYNEQFF
TGTGCCAGCAGTTTTCGACTCGGGACTAGCGGGAGAATGGGTTACAATGAGCAGTTCTTC
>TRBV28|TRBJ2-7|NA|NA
CASRRGDPPYEQYF
TGTGCCAGCAGACGCGGCGATCCTCCCTACGAGCAGTACTTC
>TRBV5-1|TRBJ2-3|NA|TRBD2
CASSLAASGNTDTQYF
TGCGCCAGCAGCTTGGCGGCTAGCGGGAACACAGATACGCAGTATTTT
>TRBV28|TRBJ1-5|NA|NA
CASSLTARGSNQPQHF
TGTGCCAGCAGCCTGACCGCCCGGGGGAGCAATCAGCCCCAGCATTTT
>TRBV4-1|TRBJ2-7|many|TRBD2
CASSQSASGNYEQYF
TGCGCCAGCAGCCAATCCGCTAGCGGGAACTACGAGCAGTACTTC
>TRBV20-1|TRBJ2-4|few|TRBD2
CSARGGGSLAKNIQYF
TGCAGTGCTAGAGGCGGGGGAAGTCTCGCCAAAAACATTCAGTACTTC